This TCR beta chain was documented in a study of human thymus T cells. Corrective cardiac operations yielded the resected thymus tissue. The CDR3 contains 13 residues. V shed 2 bases and J shed 9 bases, with 14 bases lying between them. Looked up from germline, CDR1 is SGHRS and CDR2 is YFSETQ. Study findings and constraints: The authors found apparently biased V and J gene usage in thymic and blood repertoires.

Sequencing used immunoSEQ multiplex PCR; TCRdb keeps in-frame clones, though not all of them. The sample holds roughly 130,000 clones, around 94% seen once. Regarding this clone: Its specificity is unknown.

The sequence was obtained from a boy less than two years old with a congenital heart defect but otherwise immunologically healthy. Input material: thymus tissue. V is TRBV5-1 and J is TRBJ1-1; D is unresolved. The CDR3 protein is CASSLPGERKAFF. The CDR3 bases are TGCGCCAGCAGCTTACCCGGGGAGAGGAAAGCTTTCTTT.